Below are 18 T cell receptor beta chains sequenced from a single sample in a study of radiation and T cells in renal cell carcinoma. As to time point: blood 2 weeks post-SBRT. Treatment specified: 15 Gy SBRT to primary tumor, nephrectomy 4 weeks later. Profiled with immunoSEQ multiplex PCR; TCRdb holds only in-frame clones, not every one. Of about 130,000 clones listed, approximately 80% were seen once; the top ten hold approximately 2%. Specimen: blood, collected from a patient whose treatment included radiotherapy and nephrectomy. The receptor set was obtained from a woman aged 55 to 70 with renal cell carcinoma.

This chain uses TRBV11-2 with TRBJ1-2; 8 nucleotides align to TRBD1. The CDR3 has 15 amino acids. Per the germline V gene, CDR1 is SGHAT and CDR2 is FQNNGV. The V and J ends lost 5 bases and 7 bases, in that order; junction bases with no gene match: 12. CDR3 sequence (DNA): TGTGCCAGCAGCCCCCTAGGCCAGGGGGCATTTGGCTACACCTTC. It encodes CASSPLGQGAFGYTF.

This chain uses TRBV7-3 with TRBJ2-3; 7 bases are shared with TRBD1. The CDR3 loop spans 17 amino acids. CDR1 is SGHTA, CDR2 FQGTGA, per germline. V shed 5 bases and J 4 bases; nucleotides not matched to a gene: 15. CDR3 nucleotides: TGTGCCAGCAGCCCCGGCGGCAGGGGGAGTAGGGCAGATACGCAGTATTTT. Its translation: CASSPGGRGSRADTQYF.

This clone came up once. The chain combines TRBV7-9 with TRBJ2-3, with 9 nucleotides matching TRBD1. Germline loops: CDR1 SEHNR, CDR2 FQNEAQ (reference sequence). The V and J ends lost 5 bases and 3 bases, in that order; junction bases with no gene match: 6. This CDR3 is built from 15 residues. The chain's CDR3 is CASSRTGEGTDTQYF. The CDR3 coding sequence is TGTGCCAGCAGCCGGACAGGGGAAGGTACAGATACGCAGTATTTT.

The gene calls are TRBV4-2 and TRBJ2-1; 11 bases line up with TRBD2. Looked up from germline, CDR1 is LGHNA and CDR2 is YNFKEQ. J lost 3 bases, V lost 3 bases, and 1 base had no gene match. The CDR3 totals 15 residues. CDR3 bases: TGTGCCAGCAGCCATACTAGCGGGAGCTACAATGAGCAGTTCTTC. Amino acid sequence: CASSHTSGSYNEQFF.

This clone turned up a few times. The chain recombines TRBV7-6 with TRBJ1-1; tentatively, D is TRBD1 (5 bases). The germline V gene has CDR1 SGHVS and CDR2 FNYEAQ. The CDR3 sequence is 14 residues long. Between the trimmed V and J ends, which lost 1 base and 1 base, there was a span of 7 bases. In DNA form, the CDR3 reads TGTGCCAGCAGCTTAGTGACAGAGAACACTGAAGCTTTCTTT. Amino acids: CASSLVTENTEAFF.

CDR3 sequence (DNA): TGCGCCAGCAGCTTGGAGGGACTAGCGGTTAAAGAGACCCAGTACTTC. It codes for CASSLEGLAVKETQYF. The chain combines TRBV5-1 with TRBJ2-5, with 11 bases lining up with TRBD2. This CDR3 contains 16 residues. Germline V gene lookup returns CDR1 SGHRS and CDR2 YFSETQ. The V and J ends lost 0 bases and 3 bases, in that order; junction bases with no gene match: 4.

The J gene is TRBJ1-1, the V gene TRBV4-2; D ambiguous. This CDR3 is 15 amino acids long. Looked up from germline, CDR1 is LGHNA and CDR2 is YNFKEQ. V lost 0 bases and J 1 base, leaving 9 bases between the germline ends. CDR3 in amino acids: CASSQESSWNTEAFF. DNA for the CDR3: TGTGCCAGCAGCCAAGAGTCAAGTTGGAACACTGAAGCTTTCTTT.

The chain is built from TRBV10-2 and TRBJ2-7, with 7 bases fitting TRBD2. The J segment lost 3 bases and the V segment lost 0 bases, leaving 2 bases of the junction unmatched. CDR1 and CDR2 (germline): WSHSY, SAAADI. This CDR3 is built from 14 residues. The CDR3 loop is CASSESTSFYEQYF. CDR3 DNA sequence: TGCGCCAGCAGTGAGTCGACTAGCTTCTACGAGCAGTACTTC.

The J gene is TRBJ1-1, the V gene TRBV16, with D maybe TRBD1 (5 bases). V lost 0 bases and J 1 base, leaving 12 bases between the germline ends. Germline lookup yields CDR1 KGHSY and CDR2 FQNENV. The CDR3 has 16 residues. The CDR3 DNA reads TGTGCCAGCAGCCAATCGACAGCTATAACGAACACTGAAGCTTTCTTT. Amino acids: CASSQSTAITNTEAFF.

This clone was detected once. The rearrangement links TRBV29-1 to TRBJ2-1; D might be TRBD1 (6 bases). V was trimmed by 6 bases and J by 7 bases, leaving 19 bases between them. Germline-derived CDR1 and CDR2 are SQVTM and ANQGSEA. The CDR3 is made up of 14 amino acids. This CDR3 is CSVQGGTGVNEQFF. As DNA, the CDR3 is TGCAGCGTCCAAGGGGGTACAGGTGTTAATGAGCAGTTCTTC.

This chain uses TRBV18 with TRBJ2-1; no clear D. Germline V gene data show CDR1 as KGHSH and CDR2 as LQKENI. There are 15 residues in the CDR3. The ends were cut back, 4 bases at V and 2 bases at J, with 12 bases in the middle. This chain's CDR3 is CASSQISPTYNEQFF. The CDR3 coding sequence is TGTGCCAGCTCACAAATAAGCCCAACCTACAATGAGCAGTTCTTC.

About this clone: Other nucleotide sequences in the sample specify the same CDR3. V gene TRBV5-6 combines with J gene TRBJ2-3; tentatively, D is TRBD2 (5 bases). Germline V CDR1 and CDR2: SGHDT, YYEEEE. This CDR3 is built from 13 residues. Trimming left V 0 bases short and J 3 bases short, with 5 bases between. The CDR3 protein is CASSLGGTDTQYF. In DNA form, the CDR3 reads TGTGCCAGCAGCTTGGGAGGGACAGATACGCAGTATTTT.

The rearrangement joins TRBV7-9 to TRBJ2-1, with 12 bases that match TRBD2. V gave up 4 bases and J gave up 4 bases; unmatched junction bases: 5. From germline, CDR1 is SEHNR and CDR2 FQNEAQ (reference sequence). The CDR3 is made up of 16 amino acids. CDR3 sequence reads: CASSSASGRAYNEQFF. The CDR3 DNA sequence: TGTGCCAGCAGCTCCGCTAGCGGGAGGGCTTACAATGAGCAGTTCTTC.

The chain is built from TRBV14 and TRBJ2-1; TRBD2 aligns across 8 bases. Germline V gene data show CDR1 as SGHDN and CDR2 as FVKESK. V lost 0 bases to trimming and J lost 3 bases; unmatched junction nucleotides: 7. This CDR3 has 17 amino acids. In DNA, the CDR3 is TGTGCCAGCAGCCAAGAGGGGGAGACTAGCGACTACAATGAGCAGTTCTTC. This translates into CASSQEGETSDYNEQFF.

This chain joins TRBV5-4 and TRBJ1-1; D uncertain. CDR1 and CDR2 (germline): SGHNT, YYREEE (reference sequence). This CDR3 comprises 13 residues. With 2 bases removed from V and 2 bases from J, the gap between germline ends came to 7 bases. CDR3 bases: TGTGCCAGCAGCTTAAGAACAAACACTGAAGCTTTCTTT. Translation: CASSLRTNTEAFF. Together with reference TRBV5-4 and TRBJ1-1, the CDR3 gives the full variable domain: ETGVTQSPTHLIKTRGQQVTLRCSSQSGHNTVSWYQQALGQGPQFIFQYYREEENGRGNFPPRFSGLQFPNYSSELNVNALELDDSALYLCASSLRTNTEAFFGQGTRLTVV.

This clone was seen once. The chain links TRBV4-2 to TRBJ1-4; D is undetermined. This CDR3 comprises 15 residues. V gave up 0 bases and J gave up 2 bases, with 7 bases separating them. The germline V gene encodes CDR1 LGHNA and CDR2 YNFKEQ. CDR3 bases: TGTGCCAGCAGCCAAGAGGTCGGCACTAATGAAAAACTGTTTTTT. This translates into CASSQEVGTNEKLFF.

The CDR3: CASSGVQGDSPLHF. CDR3 in DNA: TGCGCCAGCAGCGGAGTACAGGGGGATTCACCCCTCCACTTT. The gene calls are TRBV5-1 and TRBJ1-6; TRBD1 matches at 8 bases. Germline values: CDR1 SGHRS, CDR2 YFSETQ. Unmatched junction bases numbered 5, after V lost 4 bases and J lost 8 bases. CDR3 length: 14 amino acids.

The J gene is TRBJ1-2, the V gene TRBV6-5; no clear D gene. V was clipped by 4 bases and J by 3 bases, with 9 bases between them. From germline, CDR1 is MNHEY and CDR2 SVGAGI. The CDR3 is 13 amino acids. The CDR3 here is CASSSGRYYGYTF. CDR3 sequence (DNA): TGTGCCAGCAGTTCCGGACGTTACTATGGCTACACCTTC.